This T cell receptor beta chain was sequenced in a study of blood T cell repertoires in COVID-19. In the study overall: Acute and convalescent COVID-19 samples came from the United States, Italy and Spain. Sample material is recorded as cDNA or gDNA derived from T cells, B-cell-depleted T cells, or PBMCs.

The V gene's germline CDR1 is LGHDT and CDR2 YNNKEL (reference sequence). This CDR3 is built from 14 residues. Trimming cost V 0 bases and J 3 bases, with 6 bases left between them. Study processing details: Nucleated cell number was recorded as an estimate derived from reference gene primer amplification. Repertoires were generated with immunoSEQ multiplex PCR, while TCRdb's copy carries only in-frame clones and drops some. That table supplies the V and J calls and clone size; D and trimming were determined from the DNA. Found here are around 310,000 clones, 90% of them singletons; the top ten hold around 0.93%. The Seattle patients joined while their infection was active and were tracked longitudinally afterward.

Sequenced input: peripheral blood. The gene calls are TRBV3-1 (or the pseudogene TRBV3-2) and TRBJ1-5; D is ambiguous. The receptor comes from a woman aged 40 to 50 with COVID-19, enrolled during active disease. This CDR3 is CASSQDTYNQPQHF. The CDR3, as DNA: TGTGCCAGCAGCCAAGACACTTACAATCAGCCCCAGCATTTT.